The entry that follows covers one T cell receptor beta chain sequence. Its antigen is unidentified. The sample is drawn from a study of Ad26.COV2.S vaccination and SARS-CoV-2 variants. The overall study: Donor was assigned to the Ad26.COV2.S arm of trial COV1001.

Using immunoSEQ multiplex PCR, the repertoire was profiled, and TCRdb retains in-frame clones only, with some absent. This repertoire shows about 240,000 clones, around nine tenths found once; its top ten account for about 10%. Study-wide findings and caveats: Measurement of non-spike TCR breadth gave similar results in vaccine and placebo recipients.

Stated treatment: around 19 received Ad26.COV2.S at low or high dose, single or two shots; about 5 received placebo; per-sample allocation not given. Collection of the samples took place on day 63 after the first injection of vaccine or placebo. The donor was a Boston adult aged 18-55 years. The TCR was taken from a person aged 18-60 years who received the Ad26.COV2.S COVID-19 vaccine or a placebo. The sequenced sample was peripheral blood, obtained in a trial of Ad26.COV2.S vaccine versus placebo.

The CDR3 region is CASGHDLNQPQHF. CDR3 nucleotide sequence: TGTGCCAGCGGACATGACCTCAATCAGCCCCAGCATTTT. The V and J genes are TRBV7-9 and TRBJ1-5; maybe TRBD1 (5 bases). Deletions cut 8 bases from V and 3 bases from J, with 11 bases between. The CDR3 covers 13 residues. Per the germline V gene, CDR1 is SEHNR and CDR2 is FQNEAQ (reference sequence).